This TCR beta chain was captured in a study of T cells in Graves' hyperthyroidism and ophthalmopathy. This clonotype was seen at least ten times. The CDR3 is 13 residues long. In germline, CDR1 is LNHDA, CDR2 SQIVND (reference sequence). The junction had 3 bases not matched to a gene; V was cut back by 4 bases and J by 4 bases. Authors of the study amplified TCR beta CDR3 regions from RNA transcripts. First-round RT-PCR of the TCR CDR3 relied on the HTBI primer set. TCRdb re-analysed the multiplex PCR reads in MiXCR, keeping a single row per CDR3 protein. Of about 300,000 distinct CDR3 sequences in the sample, less than 30% are singletons; the top ten hold approximately 30%.

The chain uses TRBV19 and TRBJ2-5, with TRBD2 matching over 7 bases. Sequencing was carried out using blood. The TCR comes from a man between 35 and 55 years old with Graves' hyperthyroidism that later progressed to Graves' ophthalmopathy. The CDR3 spells CASSKRGGETQYF. The CDR3 coding sequence is TGTGCCAGTAGTAAGCGGGGCGGAGAGACCCAGTACTTC.